This TCR beta chain appears in the sequencing data of a study of T cell repertoires in cytomegalovirus infection. Study-level points and caveats: The study found HLA-C-restricted CMV-specific TCR beta clonotypes dominating the ex vivo response.

With respect to this clonotype: Its antigen is currently unknown. Because it lacks the conserved phenylalanine or tryptophan at the end, this CDR3 is likely a read error.

TCRdb used MiXCR to reprocess the reads, holding one entry per CDR3 protein. The repertoire includes roughly 69,000 distinct CDR3 sequences, about 26% of them detected once, and 45% to 75% sits in the top ten. The J segment lost 11 bases and the V segment lost 5 bases, leaving 14 bases of the junction unmatched. Germline V CDR1 and CDR2: SGHVT, SQSDAQ. The CDR3 length is 15 residues. The sample was CD8+ T cells from cultured PBMCs, taken from culture after CMV antigen stimulation. The receptor was isolated from a human donor in good health (CMV status not recorded). Some clones in this sample may be carry-over from other donors' samples. V usage is TRBV7-4 and J usage is TRBJ1-1; 10 bases match TRBD1. The CDR3 coding sequence is TGTGCCAGCAGCATTCAGCCCGGGACAGGGGTAGCGGCTTTCTCT. Translating it yields CASSIQPGTGVAAFS.